This T cell receptor beta chain was captured by sequencing in a study of CD8+ T cells in alopecia areata. The CDR3 consists of 13 residues. Looked up from germline, CDR1 is SEHNR and CDR2 is FQNEAQ (reference sequence). V lost 3 bases and J lost 4, with 9 bases in between. cDNA serving as the sequencing template came from extracted, reverse transcribed RNA. Only in-frame clones appear in the TCRdb table, and some are missing; sequencing was by immunoSEQ multiplex PCR. Here the sample spans over 90,000 clones, roughly 50% being singletons. A few counts support this clone. Sorted populations comprised CD4+ and CD8+ T cells obtained from PBMCs.

The specimen sequenced was CD4+ T cells sorted from blood. The rearrangement links TRBV7-9 to TRBJ2-5; no firm D call. This receptor was taken from a human donor in good health. The CDR3 loop is CASSFLGAETQYF. The CDR3 DNA reads TGTGCCAGCAGCTTTTTGGGCGCAGAGACCCAGTACTTC.